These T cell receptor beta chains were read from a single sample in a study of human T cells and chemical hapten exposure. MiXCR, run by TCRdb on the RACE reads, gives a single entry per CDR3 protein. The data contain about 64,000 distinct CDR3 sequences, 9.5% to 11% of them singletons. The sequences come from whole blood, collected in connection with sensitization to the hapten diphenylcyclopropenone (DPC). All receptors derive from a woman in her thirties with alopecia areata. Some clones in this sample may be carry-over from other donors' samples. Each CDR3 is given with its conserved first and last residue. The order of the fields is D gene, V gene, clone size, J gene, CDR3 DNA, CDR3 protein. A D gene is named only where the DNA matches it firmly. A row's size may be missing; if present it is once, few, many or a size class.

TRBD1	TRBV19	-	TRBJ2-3	TGTGCCAGTAGTCGGACAGGGGGGTCAGATACGCAGTATTTT	CASSRTGGSDTQYF
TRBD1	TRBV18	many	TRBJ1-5	TGTGCCAGCTCACAGCGACAGGGGAATCAGCCCCAGCATTTT	CASSQRQGNQPQHF
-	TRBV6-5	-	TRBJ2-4	TGTGCCAGCAGTTCTACCGGGACACAAGCCAAAAACATTCAGTACTTC	CASSSTGTQAKNIQYF
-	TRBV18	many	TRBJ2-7	TGTGCCAGCTCACCACTTTCCAGCAAGGTCTACGAGCAGTACTTC	CASSPLSSKVYEQYF
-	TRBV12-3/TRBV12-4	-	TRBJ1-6	TGTGCCAGCAGTTCCCGGGGTCAGGGCAATTCACCCCTCCACTTT	CASSSRGQGNSPLHF
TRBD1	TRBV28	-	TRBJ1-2	TGTGCCAGCAGTTACAGGGGGCGATGGCAAGGCTACACCTTC	CASSYRGRWQGYTF
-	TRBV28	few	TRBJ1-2	TGTGCCAGCCACACCCCCCCCGCCACGGGGTCTGGTGGCTACACCTTC	CASHTPPATGSGGYTF
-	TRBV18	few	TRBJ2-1	TGTGCCAGCTCACCACCAACAGGATCTTATGAGCAGTTCTTC	CASSPPTGSYEQFF
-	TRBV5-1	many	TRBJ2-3	TGCGCCAGCAGCTTTGGACGAGATACGCAGTATTTT	CASSFGRDTQYF
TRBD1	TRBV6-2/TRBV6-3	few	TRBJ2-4	TGTGCCAGCAGTTACCAGAGGACAGGAAACATTCAGTACTTC	CASSYQRTGNIQYF
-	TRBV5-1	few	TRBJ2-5	TGCGCCAGCAGCCAGTCATCCGAAGAGACCCAGTACTTC	CASSQSSEETQYF
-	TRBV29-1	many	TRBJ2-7	TGCAGCGTTGGCGCAGGGGCATCCTACGAGCAGTACTTC	CSVGAGASYEQYF
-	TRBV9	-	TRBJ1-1	TGTGCCAGCAGCGTAGGACTGGCAGGGGAGATAACGCCCACTGAAGCTTTCTTT	CASSVGLAGEITPTEAFF
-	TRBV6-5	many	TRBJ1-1	TGTGCCAGCAGTTACGGGGGGTGGACTGAAGCTTTCTTT	CASSYGGWTEAFF
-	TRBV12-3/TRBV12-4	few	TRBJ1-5	TGTGCCAGCAGTTTCCGCAGGAGCAATCAGCCCCAGCATTTT	CASSFRRSNQPQHF
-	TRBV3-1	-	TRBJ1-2	TGTGCCAGCAGCCAAGATAGGGCAAGGGCCCACCTCTTCTATGGCTACACCTTC	CASSQDRARAHLFYGYTF
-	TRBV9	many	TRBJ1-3	TGTGCCAGCAACCCTGACAGGAACTCTGGAAACACCATATATTTT	CASNPDRNSGNTIYF
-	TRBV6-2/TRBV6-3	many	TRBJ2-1	TGTGCCAGCAGATTCACGGGGACTTACTCCTACAATGAGCAGTTCTTC	CASRFTGTYSYNEQFF
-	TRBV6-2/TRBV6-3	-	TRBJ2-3	TGTGCCAGCAGTTACTCGGTAGCCGACCCCCCAGATACGCAGTATTTT	CASSYSVADPPDTQYF
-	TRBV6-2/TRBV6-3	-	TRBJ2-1	TGTGCCAGCAGTTACTCGCCGGGGGTCCAGTTCTTC	CASSYSPGVQFF